Each of the 21 T cell receptor beta chains below was sequenced from the same sample in a study of shared clonotypes between healthy human individuals. Assay: immunoSEQ multiplex PCR; the TCRdb copy retains only in-frame clones and omits some. The sample yields roughly 2.5 million clones, approximately 90% seen once. Material for sequencing was naive CD4+ T cells sorted from blood. Specified subset: CD45RA+ positively selected. These receptors were taken from a man aged 18-30 years in good health.

The rearrangement joins TRBV15 to TRBJ2-5; maybe TRBD2 (6 bases). The CDR3 is 15 amino acids. V lost 5 bases and J 4 bases, leaving 17 bases between the germline ends. The germline gives CDR1 LNHNV, CDR2 YYDKDF (reference sequence). The CDR3 spells CATSAPGREGETQYF. Written as DNA, the CDR3 is TGTGCCACCAGCGCCCCCGGGAGAGAGGGAGAGACCCAGTACTTC. The full variable domain, its missing parts supplied by reference TRBV15 and TRBJ2-5, is DAMVIQNPRYQVTQFGKPVTLSCSQTLNHNVMYWYQQKSSQAPKLLFHYYDKDFNNEADTPDNFQSRRPNTSFCFLDIRSPGLGDTAMYLCATSAPGREGETQYFGPGTRLLVL.

The chain links TRBV18 to TRBJ2-1; D is possibly TRBD1 (6 bases). Deletions cut 0 bases from V and 6 bases from J, with 18 bases between. CDR3 size: 17 residues. In germline, CDR1 is KGHSH, CDR2 LQKENI. For the CDR3, the DNA is TGTGCCAGCTCACCACCGCATTTGAAACAGACAGGCAATGAGCAGTTCTTC. Its protein product is CASSPPHLKQTGNEQFF.

V is TRBV30 and J is TRBJ1-4, with D unresolved. Germline lookup yields CDR1 GTSNPN and CDR2 SVGIG (reference sequence). This CDR3 comprises 13 residues. Trimming cost V 8 bases and J 8 bases, with 18 bases left between them. The CDR3 bases are TGTGCCACGCACGGGCAGGTCGGGGAAAAACTGTTTTTT. It codes for CATHGQVGEKLFF.

The chain has TRBV5-6 and TRBJ1-4; 7 bases fit TRBD1. Trimming took 2 bases from V and 5 from J; bases not matched to a gene: 3. CDR1 is SGHDT and CDR2 is YYEEEE in the germline V gene. The CDR3 sequence is 14 residues long. The chain's CDR3 is CASSFGTVNEKLFF. In DNA, the CDR3 is TGTGCCAGCAGCTTTGGGACAGTCAATGAAAAACTGTTTTTT.

The chain recombines TRBV9 with TRBJ2-2; D is perhaps TRBD2 (6 bases). Between the trimmed V and J ends, which lost 3 bases and 4 bases, there was a span of 22 bases. Germline CDR1 is SGDLS and CDR2 is YYNGEE. The CDR3 totals 18 residues. CDR3 sequence reads: CASSGQPGGSSGTGELFF. The CDR3 nucleotides are TGTGCCAGCAGCGGACAGCCCGGAGGGTCTTCGGGCACCGGGGAGCTGTTTTTT.

The chain combines TRBV4-1 with TRBJ2-3, with D perhaps TRBD1 (6 bases). Germline values: CDR1 MGHRA, CDR2 YSYEKL. Between the trimmed V and J ends, which lost 4 bases and 4 bases, there was a span of 12 bases. The CDR3 runs to 14 residues. CDR3 in DNA: TGCGCCAGCAGCCGGCTGACAGGTCCAGATACGCAGTATTTT. It specifies CASSRLTGPDTQYF.

The chain carries TRBV7-2 and TRBJ2-7; 9 bases match TRBD2. Trimming removed 2 bases from V and 9 bases from J; junction bases left unmatched: 14. The V gene's germline CDR1 is SGHTA and CDR2 FQGNSA. The CDR3 is 16 residues long. The CDR3 loop is CASSLLPGTSKLGQYF. The CDR3 DNA is TGTGCCAGCAGCTTACTACCAGGGACTAGCAAATTGGGGCAGTACTTC.

Comments on this clone: Other DNA variants within this sample encode the same CDR3. V and J are TRBV2 and TRBJ1-1; D not resolved. Trimming stripped 4 bases from V and 4 bases from J, with 4 bases between. The germline V gene has CDR1 SNHLY and CDR2 FYNNEI. This CDR3 spans 11 amino acids. The CDR3: CASSVGTEAFF. CDR3 nucleotide sequence: TGTGCCAGCAGTGTTGGCACTGAAGCTTTCTTT.

This clone was seen a few times. V gene TRBV29-1 combines with J gene TRBJ1-1, with 8 bases matching TRBD1. With V trimmed by 4 bases and J by 4 bases, 8 bases remained unmatched. CDR3 length: 14 residues. Germline V gene data show CDR1 as SQVTM and CDR2 as ANQGSEA. This CDR3 reads CSVVGRQGTTEAFF. CDR3 DNA sequence: TGCAGCGTTGTGGGAAGACAGGGGACCACTGAAGCTTTCTTT.

In the case of this clone: The identical CDR3 is also encoded by other nucleotide sequences in the sample. Here the CDR3 reads CAWSVGVLSYEQYF. The CDR3 nucleotides are TGTGCCTGGAGTGTAGGGGTTCTCTCCTACGAGCAGTACTTC. The chain couples TRBV30 to TRBJ2-7; possible D gene TRBD1, 5 bases. Deletions cut 0 bases from V and 0 bases from J, with 9 bases between. This CDR3 has 14 residues. CDR1 GTSNPN and CDR2 SVGIG come from the germline V gene (reference sequence).

J is TRBJ2-7 and V is TRBV5-1, with D maybe TRBD2 (6 bases). The length of the CDR3 is 13 residues. Trimming took off 6 bases at V and 6 bases at J, with 16 bases between the two ends. Germline lookup yields CDR1 SGHRS and CDR2 YFSETQ. For the CDR3, the DNA is TGCGCCAGCACCCCGGGGCAGGAGGGCGAGCAGTACTTC. It translates to CASTPGQEGEQYF.

As regards this clone: Other DNA sequences in the sample encode the same CDR3. J is TRBJ2-2 and V is TRBV5-1; TRBD1 matches 8 bases. The germline V gene has CDR1 SGHRS and CDR2 YFSETQ. V lost 4 bases, J lost 4 bases, and 6 bases stayed unmatched. CDR3 length: 15 amino acids. CDR3 residues: CASSPDRGITGELFF. The CDR3 bases are TGCGCCAGCAGCCCAGACAGGGGAATCACCGGGGAGCTGTTTTTT.

V and J are TRBV5-8 and TRBJ2-2, with a tentative D call TRBD1 (7 bases). The CDR3 consists of 16 residues. Trimming cost V 3 bases and J 1 base, with 13 bases left between them. Germline CDR1 reads SGHTS; CDR2 reads YDEGEE. The CDR3, as DNA: TGTGCCAGCAGCTACCCAGGGGGACTGAACACCGGGGAGCTGTTTTTT. It translates to CASSYPGGLNTGELFF.

In regard to this clone: In the same sample, other DNA sequences code for this CDR3. The chain employs TRBV30 and TRBJ2-7; TRBD1 agrees at 10 bases. Germline CDR1 is GTSNPN and CDR2 is SVGIG (reference sequence). V lost 0 bases and J lost 2; bases outside the gene matches: 1. This CDR3 spans 14 amino acids. The CDR3 protein is CAWSVGTGAYEQYF. The DNA of the CDR3 is TGTGCCTGGAGTGTCGGGACAGGGGCCTACGAGCAGTACTTC.

The chain has TRBV25-1 and TRBJ1-1; TRBD1 is a possible D gene (5 bases). Germline-derived CDR1 and CDR2 are MGHDK and SYGVNS. V shed 6 bases and J shed 4 bases, with 15 bases lying between them. CDR3 length: 14 residues. DNA for the CDR3: TGTGCCAGCAGACTTCAGGGAAAGGGCACTGAAGCTTTCTTT. Translating it yields CASRLQGKGTEAFF.

The chain couples TRBV30 to TRBJ1-1, with a tentative D call TRBD1 (5 bases). The V end was cut by 0 bases, the J end by 4 bases, with 12 bases between. The CDR3 runs to 14 residues. The germline gives CDR1 GTSNPN, CDR2 SVGIG (reference sequence). As DNA, the CDR3 is TGTGCCTGGAGTGTACCCTGGGGGGGCACTGAAGCTTTCTTT. Translating gives CAWSVPWGGTEAFF.

This sequence joins TRBV7-9 and TRBJ2-4; D gene ambiguous. This CDR3 is built from 16 residues. The V and J ends lost 5 bases and 2 bases respectively, with 16 bases between them. The germline gives CDR1 SEHNR, CDR2 FQNEAQ (reference sequence). The CDR3 here is CASSGDEVLTKNIQYF. DNA for the CDR3: TGTGCCAGCAGCGGGGATGAGGTATTAACCAAAAACATTCAGTACTTC.

This clone occurred once. At one of its ends the junction is not consistent with the germline gene, which may arise from a read error. V usage is TRBV7-2 and J usage is TRBJ2-7; no clear D. Germline CDR1 is SGHTA and CDR2 is FQGNSA. The CDR3 is made up of 12 amino acids. The DNA of the CDR3 is TGTGCCAGCAGGTTAGTCTACGCCGAGCAGTACTTC. Its protein is CASRLVYAEQYF.

With respect to this clone: One end of the junction varies from germline; a read error may be responsible. The rearrangement joins TRBV5-4 to TRBJ2-1; 8 bases match TRBD1. The CDR3 is 12 residues long. Germline values: CDR1 SGHNT, CDR2 YYREEE (reference sequence). CDR3 sequence: CASSLSGGPDVF. DNA of the CDR3: TGTGCCAGCAGCTTATCAGGGGGCCCCGACGTCTTC.

This clone was detected only once. This sequence joins TRBV7-9 and TRBJ2-6; 10 nucleotides match TRBD1. Germline V CDR1 and CDR2: SEHNR, FQNEAQ (reference sequence). There are 17 residues in the CDR3. The V gene end was trimmed by 0 bases and the J gene end by 3 bases; junction bases not matched to a gene: 2. The CDR3 nucleotides read TGTGCCAGCAGCTTAGCGACAGGGGGCGTTGGGGCCAACGTCCTGACTTTC. This translates into CASSLATGGVGANVLTF.

The chain carries TRBV6-6 and TRBJ2-7; D gene uncertain. The CDR3 runs to 15 residues. Germline V lookup: CDR1 MNHNY, CDR2 SVGAGI (reference sequence). The V end was cut by 6 bases, the J end by 3 bases, with 18 bases between. CDR3 DNA sequence: TGTGCCAGCAGAACCAGGACGGATGCTCGCTACGAGCAGTACTTC. Protein product: CASRTRTDARYEQYF.